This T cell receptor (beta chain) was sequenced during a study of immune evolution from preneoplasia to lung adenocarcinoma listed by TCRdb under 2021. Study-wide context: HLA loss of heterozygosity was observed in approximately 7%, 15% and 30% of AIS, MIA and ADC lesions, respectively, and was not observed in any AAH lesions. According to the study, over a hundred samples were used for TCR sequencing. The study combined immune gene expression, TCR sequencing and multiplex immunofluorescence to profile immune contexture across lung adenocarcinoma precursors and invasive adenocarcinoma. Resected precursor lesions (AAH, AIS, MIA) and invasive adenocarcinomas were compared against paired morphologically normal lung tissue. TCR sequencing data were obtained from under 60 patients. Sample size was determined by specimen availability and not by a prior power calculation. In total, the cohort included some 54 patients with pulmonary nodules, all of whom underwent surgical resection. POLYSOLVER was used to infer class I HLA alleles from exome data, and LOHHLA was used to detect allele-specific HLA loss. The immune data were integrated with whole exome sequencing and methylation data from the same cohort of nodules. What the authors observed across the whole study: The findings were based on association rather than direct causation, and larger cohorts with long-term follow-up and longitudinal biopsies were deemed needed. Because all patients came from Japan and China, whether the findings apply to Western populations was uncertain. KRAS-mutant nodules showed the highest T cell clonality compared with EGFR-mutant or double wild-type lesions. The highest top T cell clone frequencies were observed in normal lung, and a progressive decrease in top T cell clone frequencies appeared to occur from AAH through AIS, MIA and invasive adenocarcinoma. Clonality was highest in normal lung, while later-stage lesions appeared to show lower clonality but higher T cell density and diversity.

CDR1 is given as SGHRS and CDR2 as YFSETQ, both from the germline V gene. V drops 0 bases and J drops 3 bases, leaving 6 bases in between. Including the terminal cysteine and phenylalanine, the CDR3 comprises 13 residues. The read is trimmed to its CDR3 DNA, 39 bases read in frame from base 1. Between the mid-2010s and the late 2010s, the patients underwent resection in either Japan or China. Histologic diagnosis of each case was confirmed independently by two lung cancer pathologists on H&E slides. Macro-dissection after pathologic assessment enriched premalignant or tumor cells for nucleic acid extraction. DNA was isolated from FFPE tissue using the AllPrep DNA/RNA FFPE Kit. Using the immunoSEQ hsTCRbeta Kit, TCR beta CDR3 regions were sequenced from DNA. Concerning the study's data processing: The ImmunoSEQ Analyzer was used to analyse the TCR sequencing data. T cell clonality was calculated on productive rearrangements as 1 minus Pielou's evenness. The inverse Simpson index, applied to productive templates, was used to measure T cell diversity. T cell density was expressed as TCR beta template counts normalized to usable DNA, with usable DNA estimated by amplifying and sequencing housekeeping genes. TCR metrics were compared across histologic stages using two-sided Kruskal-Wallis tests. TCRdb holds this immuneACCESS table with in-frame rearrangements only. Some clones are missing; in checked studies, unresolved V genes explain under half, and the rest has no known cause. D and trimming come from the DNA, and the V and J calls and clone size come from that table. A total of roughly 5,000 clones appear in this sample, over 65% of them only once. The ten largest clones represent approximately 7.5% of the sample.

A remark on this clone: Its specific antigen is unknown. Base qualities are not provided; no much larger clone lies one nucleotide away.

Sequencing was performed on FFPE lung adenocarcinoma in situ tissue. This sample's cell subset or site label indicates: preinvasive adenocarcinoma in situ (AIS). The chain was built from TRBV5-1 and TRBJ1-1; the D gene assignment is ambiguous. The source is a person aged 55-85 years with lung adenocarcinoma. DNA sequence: TGCGCCAGCAGCTTGGGATTCGACACTGAAGCTTTCTTT. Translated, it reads CASSLGFDTEAFF.